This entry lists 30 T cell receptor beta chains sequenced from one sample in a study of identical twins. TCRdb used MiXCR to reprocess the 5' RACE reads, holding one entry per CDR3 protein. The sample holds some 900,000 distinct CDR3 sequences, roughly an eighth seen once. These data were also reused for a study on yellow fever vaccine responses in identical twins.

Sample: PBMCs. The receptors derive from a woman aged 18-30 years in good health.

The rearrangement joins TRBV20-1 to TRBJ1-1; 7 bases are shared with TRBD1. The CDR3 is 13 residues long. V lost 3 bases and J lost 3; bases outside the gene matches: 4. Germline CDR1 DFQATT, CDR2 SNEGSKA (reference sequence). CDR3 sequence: CSASLTGDTEAFF. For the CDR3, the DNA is TGCAGTGCTAGCCTAACAGGGGACACTGAAGCTTTCTTT.

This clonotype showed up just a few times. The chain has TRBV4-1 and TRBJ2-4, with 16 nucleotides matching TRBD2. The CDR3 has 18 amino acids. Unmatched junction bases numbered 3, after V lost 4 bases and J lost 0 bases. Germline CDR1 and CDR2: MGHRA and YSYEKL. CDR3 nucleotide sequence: TGCGCCAGCAGCCCGGGACTAGCGGGGGGGATAGCCAAAAACATTCAGTACTTC. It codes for CASSPGLAGGIAKNIQYF.

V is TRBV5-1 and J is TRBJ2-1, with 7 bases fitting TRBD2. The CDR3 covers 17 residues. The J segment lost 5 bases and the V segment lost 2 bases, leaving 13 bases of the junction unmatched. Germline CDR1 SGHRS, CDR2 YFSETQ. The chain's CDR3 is CASSFRTNLAVNNEQFF. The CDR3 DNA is TGCGCCAGCAGCTTTAGAACTAATCTAGCGGTAAACAATGAGCAGTTCTTC. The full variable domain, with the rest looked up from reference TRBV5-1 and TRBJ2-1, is KAGVTQTPRYLIKTRGQQVTLSCSPISGHRSVSWYQQTPGQGLQFLFEYFSETQRNKGNFPGRFSGRQFSNSRSEMNVSTLELGDSALYLCASSFRTNLAVNNEQFFGPGTRLTVL.

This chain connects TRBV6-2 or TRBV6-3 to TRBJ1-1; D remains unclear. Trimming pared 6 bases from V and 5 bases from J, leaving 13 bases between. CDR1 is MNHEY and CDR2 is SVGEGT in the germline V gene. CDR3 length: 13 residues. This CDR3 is CASRSILGTEAFF. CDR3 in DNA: TGTGCCAGCAGATCGATATTAGGGACTGAAGCTTTCTTT.

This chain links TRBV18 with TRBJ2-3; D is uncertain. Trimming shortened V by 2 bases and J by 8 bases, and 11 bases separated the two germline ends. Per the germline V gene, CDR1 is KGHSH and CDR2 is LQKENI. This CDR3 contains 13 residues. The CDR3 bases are TGTGCCAGCTCACCAGGAGAACGCGGTACGCAGTATTTT. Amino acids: CASSPGERGTQYF.

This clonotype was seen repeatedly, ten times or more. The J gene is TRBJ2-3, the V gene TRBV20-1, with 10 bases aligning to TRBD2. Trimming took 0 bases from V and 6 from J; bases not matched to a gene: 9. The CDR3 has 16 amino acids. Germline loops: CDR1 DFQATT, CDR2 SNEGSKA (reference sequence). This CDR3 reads CSARDFSSGSSDTQYF. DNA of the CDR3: TGCAGTGCTAGAGATTTTTCTAGCGGGAGTTCCGATACGCAGTATTTT.

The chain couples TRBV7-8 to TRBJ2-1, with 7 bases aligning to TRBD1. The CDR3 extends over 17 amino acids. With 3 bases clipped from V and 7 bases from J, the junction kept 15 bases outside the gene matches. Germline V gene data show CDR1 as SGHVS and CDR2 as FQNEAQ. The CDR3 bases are TGTGCCAGCAGCTTGGGCAGGGACAGCGGAAGGCTGAATGAGCAGTTCTTC. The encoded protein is CASSLGRDSGRLNEQFF.

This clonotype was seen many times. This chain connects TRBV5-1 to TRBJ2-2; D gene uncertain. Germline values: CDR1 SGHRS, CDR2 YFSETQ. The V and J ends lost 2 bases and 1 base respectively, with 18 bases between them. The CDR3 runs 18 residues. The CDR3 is CASSLVGGITKNTGELFF. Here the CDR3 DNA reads TGCGCCAGCAGCTTAGTGGGCGGAATAACCAAGAACACCGGGGAGCTGTTTTTT.

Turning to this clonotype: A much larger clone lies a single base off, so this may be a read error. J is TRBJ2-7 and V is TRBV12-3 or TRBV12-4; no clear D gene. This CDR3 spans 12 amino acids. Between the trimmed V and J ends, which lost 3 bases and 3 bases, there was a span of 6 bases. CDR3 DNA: TGTGCCAGCAGTTTCTACAGCTACGAGCAGTACTTC. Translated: CASSFYSYEQYF.

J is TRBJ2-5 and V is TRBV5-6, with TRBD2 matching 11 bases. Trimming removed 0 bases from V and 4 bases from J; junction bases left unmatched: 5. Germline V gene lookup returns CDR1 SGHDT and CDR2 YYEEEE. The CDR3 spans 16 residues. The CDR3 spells CASSLVPLAGGETQYF. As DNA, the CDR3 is TGTGCCAGCAGCTTGGTACCTCTAGCGGGAGGAGAGACCCAGTACTTC.

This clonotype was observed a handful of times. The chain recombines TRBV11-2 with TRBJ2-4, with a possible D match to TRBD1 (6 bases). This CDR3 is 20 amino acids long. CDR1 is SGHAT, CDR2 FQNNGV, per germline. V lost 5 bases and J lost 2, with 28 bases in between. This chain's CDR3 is CASSLTTGTLNVFSKNIQYF. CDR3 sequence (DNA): TGTGCCAGCAGCCTAACTACCGGGACATTAAATGTGTTCTCCAAAAACATTCAGTACTTC.

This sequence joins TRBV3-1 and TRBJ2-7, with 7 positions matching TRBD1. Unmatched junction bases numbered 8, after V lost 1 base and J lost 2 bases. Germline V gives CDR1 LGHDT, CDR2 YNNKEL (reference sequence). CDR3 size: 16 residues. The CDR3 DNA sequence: TGTGCCAGCAGCCAAGGAAGGGGACAGATCGCCTACGAGCAGTACTTC. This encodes CASSQGRGQIAYEQYF.

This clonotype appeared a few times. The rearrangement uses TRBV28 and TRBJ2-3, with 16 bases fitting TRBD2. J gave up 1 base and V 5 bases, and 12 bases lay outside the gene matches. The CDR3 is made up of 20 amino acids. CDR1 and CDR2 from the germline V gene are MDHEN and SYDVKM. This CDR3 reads CASSPPFGTSGRAGTDTQYF. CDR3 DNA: TGTGCCAGCAGTCCCCCGTTTGGGACTAGCGGGAGGGCTGGCACAGATACGCAGTATTTT. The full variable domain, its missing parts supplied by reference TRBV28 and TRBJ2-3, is DVKVTQSSRYLVKRTGEKVFLECVQDMDHENMFWYRQDPGLGLRLIYFSYDVKMKEKGDIPEGYSVSREKKERFSLILESASTNQTSMYLCASSPPFGTSGRAGTDTQYFGPGTRLTVL.

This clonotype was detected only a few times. The CDR3 bases are TGTGCCAGCAGTATAACCGGGACAGCTAACTATGGCTACACCTTC. It specifies CASSITGTANYGYTF. The rearrangement links TRBV6-1 to TRBJ1-2; TRBD1 matches at 7 bases. Losses at the gene ends were 5 bases for V and 0 bases for J; bases not matched to a gene: 6. Germline CDR1 reads MNHNS; CDR2 reads SASEGT. The length of the CDR3 is 15 residues.

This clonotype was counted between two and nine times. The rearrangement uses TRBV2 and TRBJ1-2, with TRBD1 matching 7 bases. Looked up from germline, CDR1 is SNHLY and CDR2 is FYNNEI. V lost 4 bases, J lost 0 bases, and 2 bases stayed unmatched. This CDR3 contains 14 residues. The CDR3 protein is CASSGQGPNYGYTF. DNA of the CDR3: TGTGCCAGCAGTGGACAGGGCCCTAACTATGGCTACACCTTC. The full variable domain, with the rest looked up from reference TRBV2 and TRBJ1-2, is EPEVTQTPSHQVTQMGQEVILRCVPISNHLYFYWYRQILGQKVEFLVSFYNNEISEKSEIFDDQFSVERPDGSNFTLKIRSTKLEDSAMYFCASSGQGPNYGYTFGSGTRLTVV.

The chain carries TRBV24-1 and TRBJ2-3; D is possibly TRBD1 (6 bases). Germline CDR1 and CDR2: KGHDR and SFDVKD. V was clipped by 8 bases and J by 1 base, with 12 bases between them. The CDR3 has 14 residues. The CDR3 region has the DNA TGTGCCACCAAAGCGAACAGGGGCACAGATACGCAGTATTTT. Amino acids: CATKANRGTDTQYF.

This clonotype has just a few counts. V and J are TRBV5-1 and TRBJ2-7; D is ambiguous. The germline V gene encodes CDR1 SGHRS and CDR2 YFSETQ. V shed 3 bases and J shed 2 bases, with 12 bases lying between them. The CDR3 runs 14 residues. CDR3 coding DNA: TGCGCCAGCAGCTCACATCCAGGAACCTACGAGCAGTACGTC. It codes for CASSSHPGTYEQYV.

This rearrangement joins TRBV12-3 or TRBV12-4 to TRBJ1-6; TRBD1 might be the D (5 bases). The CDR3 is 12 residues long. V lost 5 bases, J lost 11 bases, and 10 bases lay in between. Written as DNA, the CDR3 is TGTGCCAGCAGTCACTGGGGGGCACCCCTCCACTTT. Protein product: CASSHWGAPLHF.

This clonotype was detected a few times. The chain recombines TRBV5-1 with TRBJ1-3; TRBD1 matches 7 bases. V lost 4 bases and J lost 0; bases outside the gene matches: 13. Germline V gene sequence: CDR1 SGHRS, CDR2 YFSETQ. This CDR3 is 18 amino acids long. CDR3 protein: CASSRGNQGQSSGNTIYF. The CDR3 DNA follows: TGCGCCAGCAGCCGTGGTAACCAGGGACAGAGCTCTGGAAACACCATATATTTT. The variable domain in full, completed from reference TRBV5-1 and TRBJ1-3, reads KAGVTQTPRYLIKTRGQQVTLSCSPISGHRSVSWYQQTPGQGLQFLFEYFSETQRNKGNFPGRFSGRQFSNSRSEMNVSTLELGDSALYLCASSRGNQGQSSGNTIYFGEGSWLTVV.

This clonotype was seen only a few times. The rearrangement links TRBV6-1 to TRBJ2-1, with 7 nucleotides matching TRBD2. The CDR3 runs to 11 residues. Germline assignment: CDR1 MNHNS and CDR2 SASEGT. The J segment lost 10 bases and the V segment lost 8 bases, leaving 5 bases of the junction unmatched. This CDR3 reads CASVGGGEQFF. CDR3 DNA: TGTGCCAGCGTGGGGGGGGGAGAGCAGTTCTTC.

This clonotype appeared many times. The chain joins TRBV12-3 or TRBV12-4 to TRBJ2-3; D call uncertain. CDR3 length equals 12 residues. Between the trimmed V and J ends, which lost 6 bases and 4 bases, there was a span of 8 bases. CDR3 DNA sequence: TGTGCCAGCAGACCAACACCAGATACGCAGTATTTT. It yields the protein CASRPTPDTQYF.

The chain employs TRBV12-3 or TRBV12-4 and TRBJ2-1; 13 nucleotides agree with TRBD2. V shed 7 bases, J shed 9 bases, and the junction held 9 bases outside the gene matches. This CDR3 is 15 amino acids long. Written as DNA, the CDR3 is TGTGCCAGCATCCGCCGGACTAGCGGGAGTGGTGAGCAGTTCTTC. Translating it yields CASIRRTSGSGEQFF.

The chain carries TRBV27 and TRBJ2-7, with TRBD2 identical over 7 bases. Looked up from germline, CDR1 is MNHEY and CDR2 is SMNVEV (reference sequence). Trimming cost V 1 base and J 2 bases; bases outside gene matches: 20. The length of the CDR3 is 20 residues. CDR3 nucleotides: TGTGCCAGCAGTTTATACCCCTATAAGGGAGGGCCAATTCCCGCCTACGAGCAGTACTTC. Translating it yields CASSLYPYKGGPIPAYEQYF.

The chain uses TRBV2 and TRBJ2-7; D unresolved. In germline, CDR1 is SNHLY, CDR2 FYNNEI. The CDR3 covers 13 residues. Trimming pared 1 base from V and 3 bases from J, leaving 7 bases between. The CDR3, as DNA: TGTGCCAGCAGTGAAGGGCGGCTCTACGAGCAGTACGTC. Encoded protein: CASSEGRLYEQYV.

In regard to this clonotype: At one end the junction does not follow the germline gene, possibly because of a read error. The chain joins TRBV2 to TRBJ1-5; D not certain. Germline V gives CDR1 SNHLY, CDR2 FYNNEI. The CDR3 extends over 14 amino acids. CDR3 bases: TGTGCCAGCTGTGAGGCGCTTAGCAATCAGCCCCAGCATTTT. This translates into CASCEALSNQPQHF.

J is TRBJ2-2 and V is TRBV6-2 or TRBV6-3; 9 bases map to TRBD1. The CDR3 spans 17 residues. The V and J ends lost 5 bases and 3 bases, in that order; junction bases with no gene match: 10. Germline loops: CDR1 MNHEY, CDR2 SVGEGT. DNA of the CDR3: TGTGCCAGCAGTCCCCGACAGGGGGAAAGTTACACCGGGGAGCTGTTTTTT. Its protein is CASSPRQGESYTGELFF.

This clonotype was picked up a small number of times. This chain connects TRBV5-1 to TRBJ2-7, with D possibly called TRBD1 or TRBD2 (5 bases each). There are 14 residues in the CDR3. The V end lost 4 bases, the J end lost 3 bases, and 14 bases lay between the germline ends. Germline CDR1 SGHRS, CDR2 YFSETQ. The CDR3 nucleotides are TGCGCCAGCAGCGCCGCCGGGGCGTACTACGAGCAGTACTTC. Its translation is CASSAAGAYYEQYF.

CDR3 region: CASSFTSGDYNEQFF. The CDR3 DNA sequence: TGTGCCAGCAGCTTCACTAGCGGGGACTACAATGAGCAGTTCTTC. The chain uses TRBV7-6 and TRBJ2-1, with 10 bases aligning to TRBD2. The CDR3 has 15 amino acids. V was clipped by 3 bases and J by 3 bases; unmatched bases: 2. The V gene's germline CDR1 is SGHVS and CDR2 FNYEAQ.

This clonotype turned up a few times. CDR3 in DNA: TGTGCCATCAGTGAGCGGGGAGGGGGCGATGGCTACACCTTC. Encoded protein: CAISERGGGDGYTF. The V and J genes are TRBV10-3 and TRBJ1-2, with 7 bases lining up with TRBD1. The V gene end was trimmed by 2 bases and the J gene end by 6 bases; junction bases not matched to a gene: 6. This CDR3 is built from 14 residues. Germline assignment: CDR1 ENHRY and CDR2 SYGVKD.

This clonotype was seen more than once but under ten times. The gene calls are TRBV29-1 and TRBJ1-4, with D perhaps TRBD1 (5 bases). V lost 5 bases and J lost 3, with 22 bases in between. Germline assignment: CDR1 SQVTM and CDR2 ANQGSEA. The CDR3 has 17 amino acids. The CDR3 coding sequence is TGCAGCGTTTCGGAGGGGATTTCCTCATTTTCTAATGAAAAACTGTTTTTT. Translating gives CSVSEGISSFSNEKLFF.